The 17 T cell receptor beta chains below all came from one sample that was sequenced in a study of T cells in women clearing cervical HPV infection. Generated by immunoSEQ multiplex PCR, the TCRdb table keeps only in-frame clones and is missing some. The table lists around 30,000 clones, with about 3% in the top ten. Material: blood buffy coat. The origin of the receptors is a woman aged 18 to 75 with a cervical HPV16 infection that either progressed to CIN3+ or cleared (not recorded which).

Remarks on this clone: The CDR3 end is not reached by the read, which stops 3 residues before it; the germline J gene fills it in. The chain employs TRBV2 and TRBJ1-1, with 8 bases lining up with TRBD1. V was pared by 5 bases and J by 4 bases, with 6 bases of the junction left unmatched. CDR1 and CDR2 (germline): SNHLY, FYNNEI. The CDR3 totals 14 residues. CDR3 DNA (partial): TGTGCCAGCAGTACACAGGGGGAAAGCACTGAA. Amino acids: CASSTQGESTE. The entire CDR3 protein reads CASSTQGESTEAFF.

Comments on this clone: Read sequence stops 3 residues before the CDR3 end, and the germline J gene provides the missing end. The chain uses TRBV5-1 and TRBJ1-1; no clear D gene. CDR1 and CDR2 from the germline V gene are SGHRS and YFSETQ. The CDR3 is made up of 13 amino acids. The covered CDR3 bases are TGCGCCAGCAGCGATATGAGGTTCGGGGAA. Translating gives CASSDMRFGE. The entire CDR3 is CASSDMRFGEAFF.

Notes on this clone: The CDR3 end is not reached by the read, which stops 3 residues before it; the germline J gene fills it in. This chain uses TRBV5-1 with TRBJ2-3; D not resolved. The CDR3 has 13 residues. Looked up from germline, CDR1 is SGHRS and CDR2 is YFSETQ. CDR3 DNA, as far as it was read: TGCGCCAGCAGCTTGTCCCCACAAGAGACG. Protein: CASSLSPQET. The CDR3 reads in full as CASSLSPQETQYF.

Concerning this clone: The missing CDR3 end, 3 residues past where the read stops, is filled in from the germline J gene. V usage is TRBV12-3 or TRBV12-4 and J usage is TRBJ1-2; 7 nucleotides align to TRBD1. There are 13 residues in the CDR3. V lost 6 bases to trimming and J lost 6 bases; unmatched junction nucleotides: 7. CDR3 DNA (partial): TGTGCCAGCAGCAAGACAGGGAGGAATGGC. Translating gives CASSKTGRNG. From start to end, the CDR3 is CASSKTGRNGYTF.

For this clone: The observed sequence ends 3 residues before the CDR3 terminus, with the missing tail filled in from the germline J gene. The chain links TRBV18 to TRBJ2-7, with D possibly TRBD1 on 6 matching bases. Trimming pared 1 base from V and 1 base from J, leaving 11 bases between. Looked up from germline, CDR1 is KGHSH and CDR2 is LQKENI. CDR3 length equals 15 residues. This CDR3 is CASSPLSQGSYEQYF. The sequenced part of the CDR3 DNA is TGTGCCAGCTCACCACTTTCTCAGGGGTCCTACGAG. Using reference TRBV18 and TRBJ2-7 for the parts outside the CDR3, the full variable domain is NAGVMQNPRHLVRRRGQEARLRCSPMKGHSHVYWYRQLPEEGLKFMVYLQKENIIDESGMPKERFSAEFPKEGPSILRIQQVVRGDSAAYFCASSPLSQGSYEQYFGPGTRLTVT.

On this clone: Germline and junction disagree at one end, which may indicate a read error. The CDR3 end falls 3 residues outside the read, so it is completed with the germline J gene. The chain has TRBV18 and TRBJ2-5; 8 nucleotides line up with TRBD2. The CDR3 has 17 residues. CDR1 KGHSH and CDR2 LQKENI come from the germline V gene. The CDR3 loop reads CASSPPSPGGSTDTQYF. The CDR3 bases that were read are TGTGCCAGCTCCCCACCTTCGCCGGGGGGGAGTACAGATACC.

CDR3 region: CSARDRYGPKGDTQYF. The part of the CDR3 DNA that was read is TGCAGTGCTAGAGATCGGTATGGCCCAAAGGGGGATACG. The gene calls are TRBV20-1 and TRBJ2-3, with a tentative D call TRBD1 (5 bases). The observed sequence ends 3 residues before the CDR3 terminus, with the missing tail filled in from the germline J gene. The CDR3 runs 16 residues. Germline V lookup: CDR1 DFQATT, CDR2 SNEGSKA (reference sequence). Trimming pared 0 bases from V and 6 bases from J, leaving 19 bases between.

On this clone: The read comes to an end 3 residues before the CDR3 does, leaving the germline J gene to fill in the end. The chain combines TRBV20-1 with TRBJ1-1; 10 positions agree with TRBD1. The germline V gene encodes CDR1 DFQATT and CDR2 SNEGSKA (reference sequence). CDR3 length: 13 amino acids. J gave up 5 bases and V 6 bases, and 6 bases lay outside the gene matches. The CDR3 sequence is CSAVRDRGTEAFF. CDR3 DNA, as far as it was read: TGCAGTGCGGTTCGGGACAGGGGAACTGAA.

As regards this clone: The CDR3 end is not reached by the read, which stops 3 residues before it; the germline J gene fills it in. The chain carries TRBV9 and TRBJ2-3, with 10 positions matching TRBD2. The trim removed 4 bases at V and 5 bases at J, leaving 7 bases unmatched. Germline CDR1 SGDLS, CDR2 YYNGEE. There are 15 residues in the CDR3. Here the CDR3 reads CASSPGVAGGDTQYF. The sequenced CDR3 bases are TGTGCCAGCAGCCCCGGGGTAGCGGGAGGAGATACG.

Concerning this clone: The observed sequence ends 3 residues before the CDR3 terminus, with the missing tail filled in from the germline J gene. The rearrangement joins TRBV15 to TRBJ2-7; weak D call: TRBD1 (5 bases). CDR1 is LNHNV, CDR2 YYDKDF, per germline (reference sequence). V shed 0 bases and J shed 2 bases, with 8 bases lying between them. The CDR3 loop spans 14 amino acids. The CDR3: CATSRERGPYEQYF. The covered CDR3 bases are TGTGCCACCAGCAGAGAAAGGGGTCCCTACGAG.

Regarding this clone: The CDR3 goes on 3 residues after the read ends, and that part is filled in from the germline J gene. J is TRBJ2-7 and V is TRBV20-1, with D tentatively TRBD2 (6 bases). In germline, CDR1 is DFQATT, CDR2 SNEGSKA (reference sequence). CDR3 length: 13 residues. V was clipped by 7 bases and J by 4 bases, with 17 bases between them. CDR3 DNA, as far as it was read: TGCAGTGAAGAGATTAGCGGAACATACGAG. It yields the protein CSEEISGTYE. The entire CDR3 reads CSEEISGTYEQYF.

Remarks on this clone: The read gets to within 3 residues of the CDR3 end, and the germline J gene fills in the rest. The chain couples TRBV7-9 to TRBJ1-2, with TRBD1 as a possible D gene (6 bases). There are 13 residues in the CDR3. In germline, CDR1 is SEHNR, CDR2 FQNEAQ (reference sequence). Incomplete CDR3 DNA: TGTGCCAGCAGCTTAAACACGGACAGCGGC. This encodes CASSLNTDSG. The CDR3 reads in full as CASSLNTDSGYTF.

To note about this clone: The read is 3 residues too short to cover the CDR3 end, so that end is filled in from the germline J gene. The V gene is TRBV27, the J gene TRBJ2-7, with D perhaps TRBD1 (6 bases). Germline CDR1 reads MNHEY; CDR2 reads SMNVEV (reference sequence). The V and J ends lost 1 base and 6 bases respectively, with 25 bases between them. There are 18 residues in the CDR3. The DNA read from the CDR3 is TGTGCCAGCAGTTTATACGGGACACGGACCACTTCTTCGGGCGAG. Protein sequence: CASSLYGTRTTSSGE. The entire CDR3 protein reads CASSLYGTRTTSSGEQYF.

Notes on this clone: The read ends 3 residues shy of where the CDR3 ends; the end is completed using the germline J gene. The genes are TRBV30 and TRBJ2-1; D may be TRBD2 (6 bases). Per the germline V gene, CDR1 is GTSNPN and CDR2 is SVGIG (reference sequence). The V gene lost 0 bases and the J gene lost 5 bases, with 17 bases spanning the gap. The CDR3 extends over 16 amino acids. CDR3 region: CAWSVPAGRRNNEQFF. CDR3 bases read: TGTGCCTGGAGTGTACCGGCAGGGAGGCGAAACAATGAG.

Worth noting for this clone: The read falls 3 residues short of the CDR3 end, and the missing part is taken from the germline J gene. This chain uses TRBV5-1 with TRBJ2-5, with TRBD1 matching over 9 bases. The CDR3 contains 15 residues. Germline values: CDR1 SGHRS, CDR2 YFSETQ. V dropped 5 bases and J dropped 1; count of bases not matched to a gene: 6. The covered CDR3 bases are TGCGCCAGCAGATTAGGGACAGGGTTCCAAGAGACC. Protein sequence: CASRLGTGFQET. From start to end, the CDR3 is CASRLGTGFQETQYF.

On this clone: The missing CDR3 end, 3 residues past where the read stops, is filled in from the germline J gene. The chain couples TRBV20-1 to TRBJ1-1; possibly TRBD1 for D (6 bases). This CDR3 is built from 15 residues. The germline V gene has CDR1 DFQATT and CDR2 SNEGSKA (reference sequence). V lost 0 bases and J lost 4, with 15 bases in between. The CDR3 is CSARDWGLGSTEAFF. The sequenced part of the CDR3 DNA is TGCAGTGCTAGAGATTGGGGGCTAGGGTCCACTGAA.

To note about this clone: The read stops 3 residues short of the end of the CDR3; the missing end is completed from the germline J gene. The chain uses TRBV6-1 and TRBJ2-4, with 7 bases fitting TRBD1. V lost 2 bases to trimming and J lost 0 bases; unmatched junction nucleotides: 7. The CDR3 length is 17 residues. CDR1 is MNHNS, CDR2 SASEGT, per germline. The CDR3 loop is CASSERGQILAKNIQYF. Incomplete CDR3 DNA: TGTGCCAGCAGTGAAAGGGGACAGATTCTAGCCAAAAACATT.